These 19 T cell receptor beta chains share one sample of origin, sequenced in a study of blood T cells in healthy people across ages. Sample-barcoded 5' priming and a J-beta primer mix drove a second PCR of roughly 7 to 11 cycles. TCRdb analysed the 5' RACE reads with MiXCR anew, one entry per CDR3 protein. Of 750,000 to 850,000 distinct CDR3 sequences listed, roughly 25% are singletons. This sample was also put to use in a study of T cells of mothers and their children.

Sequencing was done on a sample of blood. These receptors were obtained from a boy aged 5-17 years in good health.

This clonotype was detected a few times. The chain is built from TRBV27 and TRBJ1-4, with 8 nucleotides matching TRBD1. Trimming removed 5 bases from V and 8 bases from J; junction bases left unmatched: 7. Germline values: CDR1 MNHEY, CDR2 SMNVEV (reference sequence). The CDR3 has 14 residues. The CDR3, as DNA: TGTGCCAGCAGTCAGGACAGGGTAGAAGAAAAACTGTTTTTT. Encoded protein: CASSQDRVEEKLFF.

On this clonotype itself: The junction differs from germline at one of its ends, possibly a read error. The chain is built from TRBV5-1 and TRBJ1-2, with TRBD1 as a possible D gene (6 bases). Germline V CDR1 and CDR2: SGHRS, YFSETQ. The CDR3 is made up of 13 amino acids. The CDR3 reads CASSLNAGATPHF. CDR3 in DNA: TGCGCCAGCAGCTTAAACGCGGGGGCCACCCCTCACTTC.

In its sample, this clonotype was seen a few times. The chain recombines TRBV29-1 with TRBJ2-3; D possibly corresponds to TRBD2 (6 bases). CDR1 is SQVTM, CDR2 ANQGSEA, per germline. The CDR3 totals 14 residues. V dropped 8 bases and J dropped 0 bases, with 15 bases sitting between them. The CDR3 region is CSSLTGTSTDTQYF. CDR3 in DNA: TGCAGCTCGTTGACCGGGACTAGCACAGATACGCAGTATTTT.

This clonotype appeared a few times. The rearrangement uses TRBV20-1 and TRBJ2-1; TRBD2 matches 7 bases. V lost 3 bases and J lost 4; bases outside the gene matches: 3. The CDR3 has 13 residues. Per the germline V gene, CDR1 is DFQATT and CDR2 is SNEGSKA (reference sequence). The chain's CDR3 is CSASGGLYNEQFF. CDR3 sequence (DNA): TGCAGTGCTAGCGGGGGACTATACAATGAGCAGTTCTTC.

Comments on this clonotype: One end of the junction fails to match germline, which may point to a read error. The rearrangement links TRBV20-1 to TRBJ2-7; a weak D match, TRBD1 (6 bases). Germline V gives CDR1 DFQATT, CDR2 SNEGSKA (reference sequence). This CDR3 region has 15 residues. The CDR3 spells CSARVGGRGFDEQCF. The CDR3 DNA is TGCAGTGCTCGGGTTGGGGGAAGGGGGTTCGACGAGCAGTGCTTC.

This clonotype was seen only a few times. The V call is TRBV7-9, the J call TRBJ2-7; possibly TRBD2 for D (6 bases). The CDR3 spans 14 residues. Germline CDR1 reads SEHNR; CDR2 reads FQNEAQ (reference sequence). V was pared by 5 bases and J by 3 bases, with 14 bases between. DNA for the CDR3: TGTGCCAGCAGCATGAGACTAGAATTCTACGAGCAGTACTTC. Translating gives CASSMRLEFYEQYF.

This clonotype was detected many times. CDR3 sequence: CASSWDRDNEKLFF. DNA for the CDR3: TGTGCCAGCAGCTGGGACAGGGATAATGAAAAACTGTTTTTT. The chain is built from TRBV6-6 and TRBJ1-4, with 9 positions matching TRBD1. There are 14 residues in the CDR3. Germline V gene data show CDR1 as MNHNY and CDR2 as SVGAGI (reference sequence). V lost 6 bases, J lost 4 bases, and 3 bases stayed unmatched.

The V gene is TRBV6-2 or TRBV6-3, the J gene TRBJ1-5; no definite D call. Trimming took 10 bases from V and 7 from J, leaving 17 bases between them. This CDR3 spans 13 amino acids. Germline assignment: CDR1 MNHEY and CDR2 SVGEGT. The chain's CDR3 is CATNQNLVQPQHF. The DNA for the CDR3 is TGTGCCACTAACCAAAACCTTGTCCAGCCCCAGCATTTT.

The CDR3 spells CSVTSNSGANVLTF. Written as DNA, the CDR3 is TGCAGCGTTACCAGCAACTCTGGGGCCAACGTCCTGACTTTC. The chain links TRBV29-1 to TRBJ2-6, with D hard to call. CDR1 is SQVTM and CDR2 is ANQGSEA in the germline V gene. Between the trimmed V and J ends, which lost 5 bases and 0 bases, there was a span of 8 bases. This CDR3 contains 14 residues.

This clonotype turned up a few times. The CDR3 DNA reads as TGTGCCACCAGTGATTGGAAAGGGGGCTATGGCTACACCTTC. Protein: CATSDWKGGYGYTF. The gene calls are TRBV24-1 and TRBJ1-2; maybe TRBD1 (6 bases). This CDR3 has 14 residues. The V end lost 2 bases, the J end lost 4 bases, and 10 bases lay between the germline ends. The V gene's germline CDR1 is KGHDR and CDR2 SFDVKD.

This chain links TRBV7-8 with TRBJ1-2, with TRBD1 as a possible D gene (6 bases). Per the germline V gene, CDR1 is SGHVS and CDR2 is FQNEAQ. Between the trimmed V and J ends, which lost 5 bases and 5 bases, there was a span of 15 bases. CDR3 size: 14 residues. This CDR3 is CASSQYRDGYGYTF. The CDR3 DNA follows: TGTGCCAGCAGCCAGTACAGGGACGGATATGGCTACACCTTC.

In this sample, this clonotype turned up a few times. The V gene is TRBV20-1, the J gene TRBJ1-6, with D tentatively TRBD1 (5 bases). Trimming removed 0 bases at V and 4 bases at J, with 13 bases between. The germline V gene has CDR1 DFQATT and CDR2 SNEGSKA (reference sequence). The CDR3 is 16 amino acids. CDR3 sequence reads: CSARDPQRGYNSPLHF. CDR3 sequence (DNA): TGCAGTGCTAGAGATCCCCAGAGGGGATATAATTCACCCCTCCACTTT.

This clonotype has a handful of counts. The chain is built from TRBV20-1 and TRBJ2-1; 7 nucleotides line up with TRBD1. V shed 1 base, J shed 8 bases, and the junction held 11 bases outside the gene matches. CDR1 is DFQATT and CDR2 is SNEGSKA in the germline V gene (reference sequence). There are 15 residues in the CDR3. In nucleotides, the CDR3 is TGCAGTGCTAGAGTATTCGACAGGGATGTAGATGAGCAGTTCTTC. Its protein product is CSARVFDRDVDEQFF.

The rearrangement joins TRBV12-3 or TRBV12-4 to TRBJ1-2; 8 bases match TRBD1. The length of the CDR3 is 14 residues. V trimming: 4 bases; J trimming: 6 bases; junction bases outside the gene matches: 7. CDR3 amino acids: CASSSQTGVNGYTF. The CDR3 DNA reads as TGTGCCAGCAGTTCACAGACAGGGGTAAATGGCTACACCTTC.

V and J are TRBV29-1 and TRBJ2-7, with D possibly matching TRBD1 (6 bases). The end of the DNA aligns better with TRBJ2-1, so the J call may be wrong. The CDR3 runs to 14 residues. The germline V gene encodes CDR1 SQVTM and CDR2 ANQGSEA. The CDR3 DNA reads as TGCAGCGTTGACCAGGGGTTGGGCTATAATGAGCAGTTCTTC. Protein product: CSVDQGLGYNEQFF.

J is TRBJ2-5 and V is TRBV7-2, with unresolved D. CDR3 length equals 13 residues. Germline V gene sequence: CDR1 SGHTA, CDR2 FQGNSA. V gave up 3 bases and J gave up 5 bases, with 10 bases separating them. The CDR3 region is CASSFRVTETQYF. In nucleotides, the CDR3 is TGTGCCAGCAGCTTTCGGGTTACCGAGACCCAGTACTTC.

J is TRBJ1-3 and V is TRBV5-1; D remains unclear. The CDR3 totals 14 residues. Germline CDR1 and CDR2: SGHRS and YFSETQ. V was shortened by 1 base and J by 7 bases, with 12 bases between the two germline ends. The CDR3 DNA is TGCGCCAGCAGCTTGACCGGCAGCTCGAACACCATATATTTT. Translating it yields CASSLTGSSNTIYF.

V gene TRBV5-4 combines with J gene TRBJ1-2; 8 nucleotides align to TRBD1. With 0 bases clipped from V and 3 bases from J, the junction kept 4 bases outside the gene matches. CDR1 is SGHNT, CDR2 YYREEE, per germline (reference sequence). The CDR3 sequence is 15 residues long. The CDR3 DNA reads TGTGCCAGCAGCTTGGGACAGGGGTGGGACTATGGCTACACCTTC. It translates to CASSLGQGWDYGYTF.

This clonotype appeared a few times. This sequence joins TRBV4-3 and TRBJ2-1, with 9 bases aligning to TRBD2. With the DNA end fitting TRBJ2-7 better, the J assignment may be wrong. Germline V gives CDR1 LGHNA, CDR2 YSLEER. CDR3 length equals 15 residues. The CDR3 is CASSQARTSEYEQYF. The CDR3 DNA is TGCGCCAGCAGCCAAGCCCGGACTAGCGAATACGAGCAGTACTTC.